This TCR beta chain comes out of a study of blood T cell repertoires in COVID-19. About the research overall: Sources were T cells, B-cell-depleted T cells, or PBMCs; the material itself was cDNA or gDNA.

Per the authors' pipeline: Amplification of reference gene primers provided the estimated nucleated cell counts. Clones were read by immunoSEQ multiplex PCR, and TCRdb kept only the in-frame ones, dropping some. V and J calls and clone size follow that table, whereas D and trimming were derived from the DNA. The sample carries under 85,000 clones, around 89% recorded once. Germline-derived CDR1 and CDR2 are SQVTM and ANQGSEA. V dropped 8 bases and J dropped 2 bases, with 15 bases sitting between them. The CDR3 length is 13 residues. The sample holds one count of this clone. The specimen was peripheral blood. The rearrangement joins TRBV29-1 to TRBJ1-2; no reliable D call. This clonotype was obtained from a man between 65 and 85 years old with active or convalescent COVID-19. The CDR3 nucleotides are TGCAGCTCCCGGCGTGAGGAAAACTATGGCTACACCTTC. Protein sequence: CSSRREENYGYTF.